This T cell receptor (beta chain) was documented in a study of blood T cell repertoires in COVID-19. V dropped 3 bases and J dropped 7 bases, with 12 bases sitting between them. Per the germline V gene, CDR1 is LNHDA and CDR2 is SQIVND (reference sequence). The CDR3 has 14 residues. Here immunoSEQ multiplex PCR was the method, and the copy in TCRdb shows in-frame clones only, minus some. Here the sample spans some 200,000 clones, about nine tenths being singletons. The sequence was obtained from an elderly man with acute or convalescent COVID-19. Sequencing input: peripheral blood. The chain employs TRBV19 and TRBJ1-4; the D gene is possibly TRBD1 (6 bases). The chain's CDR3 is CASSIRQGREKLFF. The DNA of the CDR3 is TGTGCCAGTAGTATTCGGCAGGGGCGTGAAAAACTGTTTTTT.